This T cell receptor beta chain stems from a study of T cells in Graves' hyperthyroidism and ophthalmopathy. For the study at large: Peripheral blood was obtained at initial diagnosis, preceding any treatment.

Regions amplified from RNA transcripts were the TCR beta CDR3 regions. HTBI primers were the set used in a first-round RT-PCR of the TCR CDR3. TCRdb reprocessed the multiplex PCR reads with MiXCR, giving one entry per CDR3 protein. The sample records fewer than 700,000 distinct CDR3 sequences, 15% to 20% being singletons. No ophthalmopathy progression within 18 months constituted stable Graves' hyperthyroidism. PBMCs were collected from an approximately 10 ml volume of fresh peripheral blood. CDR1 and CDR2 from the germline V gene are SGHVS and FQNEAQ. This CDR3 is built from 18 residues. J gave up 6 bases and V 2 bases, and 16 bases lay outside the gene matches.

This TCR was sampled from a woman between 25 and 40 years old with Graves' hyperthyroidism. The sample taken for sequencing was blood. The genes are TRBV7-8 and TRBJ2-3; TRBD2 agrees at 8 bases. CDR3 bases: TGTGCCAGCAGCTTATTAGGTTTAGCGGGATTTGGTTTGGATACGCAGTATTTT. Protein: CASSLLGLAGFGLDTQYF. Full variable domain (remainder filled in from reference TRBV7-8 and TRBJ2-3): GAGVSQSPRYKVAKRGQDVALRCDPISGHVSLFWYQQALGQGPEFLTYFQNEAQLDKSGLPSDRFFAERPEGSVSTLKIQRTQQEDSAVYLCASSLLGLAGFGLDTQYFGPGTRLTVL.